The rows below give T cell receptor beta chains drawn from one sample of a study of T cell repertoires in cytomegalovirus infection. No antigen is known for these receptors. TCRdb analysed the reads with MiXCR anew, one entry per CDR3 protein. The table includes roughly 120,000 distinct CDR3 sequences, over 25% detected once. This material consisted of CD8+ T cells from cultured PBMCs, taken from culture after CMV antigen stimulation. These receptors all come from a human donor in good health (CMV status not recorded). Some clones in this sample may be carry-over from other donors' samples. CDR3s include the opening cysteine and the closing phenylalanine or tryptophan. Fields, in order: J gene, CDR3 length, clone size, V gene, D gene, CDR3 protein, CDR3 DNA. A D gene is named only where the DNA matches it firmly. Rows may omit the clone size; those that give it use once, few, many or a size class.

J gene: TRBJ2-1
CDR3 length: 15
clone size: few
V gene: TRBV2
D gene: .
CDR3 protein: CASSEVSRAYNEQFF
CDR3 DNA: TGTGCCAGCAGTGAAGTCTCCAGAGCCTACAATGAGCAGTTCTTC

J gene: TRBJ2-3
CDR3 length: 14
clone size: few
V gene: TRBV19
D gene: .
CDR3 protein: CASRGQLSTDTQYF
CDR3 DNA: TGTGCCAGTCGTGGACAGTTGTCAACAGATACGCAGTATTTT

J gene: TRBJ1-1
CDR3 length: 16
clone size: few
V gene: TRBV4-1
D gene: TRBD1
CDR3 protein: CASSQDGTGVNTEAFF
CDR3 DNA: TGCGCCAGCAGCCAAGATGGGACAGGGGTGAACACTGAAGCTTTCTTT

J gene: TRBJ2-5
CDR3 length: 14
clone size: .
V gene: TRBV12-3/TRBV12-4
D gene: .
CDR3 protein: CASRPSAPQETQYF
CDR3 DNA: TGTGCCAGCAGACCCTCCGCACCACAAGAGACCCAGTACTTC

J gene: TRBJ1-1
CDR3 length: 18
clone size: few
V gene: TRBV7-2
D gene: .
CDR3 protein: CASSRPTTGMAMNTEAFF
CDR3 DNA: TGTGCCAGCAGCCGACCTACTACAGGGATGGCCATGAACACTGAAGCTTTCTTT

J gene: TRBJ1-6
CDR3 length: 15
clone size: .
V gene: TRBV19
D gene: .
CDR3 protein: CASSIMQGDNSPLHF
CDR3 DNA: TGTGCCAGTAGTATCATGCAGGGAGATAATTCACCCCTCCACTTT

J gene: TRBJ2-1
CDR3 length: 16
clone size: many
V gene: TRBV7-8
D gene: .
CDR3 protein: CASSLGSQGPYNEQFF
CDR3 DNA: TGTGCCAGCAGCTTAGGTAGTCAGGGCCCCTACAATGAGCAGTTCTTC

J gene: TRBJ1-1
CDR3 length: 21
clone size: .
V gene: TRBV7-9
D gene: TRBD1
CDR3 protein: CASSLVWGLIRQGAIAGEAFF
CDR3 DNA: TGTGCCAGCAGCTTAGTTTGGGGACTGATTAGACAGGGGGCGATTGCAGGTGAAGCTTTCTTT

J gene: TRBJ2-7
CDR3 length: 16
clone size: .
V gene: TRBV19
D gene: TRBD1
CDR3 protein: CASSISETGVHYEQYF
CDR3 DNA: TGTGCCAGTAGTATATCCGAGACAGGGGTTCACTACGAGCAGTACTTC

J gene: TRBJ1-5
CDR3 length: 16
clone size: .
V gene: TRBV28
D gene: .
CDR3 protein: CASNMVQIDSNQPQHF
CDR3 DNA: TGTGCCAGCAATATGGTCCAGATTGATAGCAATCAGCCCCAGCATTTT

J gene: TRBJ2-7
CDR3 length: 15
clone size: .
V gene: TRBV15
D gene: TRBD1
CDR3 protein: CATSRSRDRVHEQYF
CDR3 DNA: TGTGCCACCAGCAGATCCCGGGACAGGGTCCACGAGCAGTACTTC

J gene: TRBJ1-5
CDR3 length: 15
clone size: few
V gene: TRBV7-6
D gene: TRBD1
CDR3 protein: CASSRTGGEGQPQHF
CDR3 DNA: TGTGCCAGCAGCCGAACAGGGGGGGAAGGACAGCCCCAGCATTTT

J gene: TRBJ1-5
CDR3 length: 16
clone size: .
V gene: TRBV19
D gene: TRBD1
CDR3 protein: CASSRDRGNSNQPQHF
CDR3 DNA: TGTGCCAGTAGCCGAGACAGGGGAAATAGCAATCAGCCCCAGCATTTT

J gene: TRBJ2-1
CDR3 length: 13
clone size: many
V gene: TRBV4-1
D gene: .
CDR3 protein: CASSQEGRGEQFF
CDR3 DNA: TGCGCCAGCAGCCAAGAAGGAAGAGGGGAGCAGTTCTTC

J gene: TRBJ2-2
CDR3 length: 14
clone size: few
V gene: TRBV27
D gene: .
CDR3 protein: CASSLLGYTGELFF
CDR3 DNA: TGTGCCAGCAGTTTATTGGGCTACACCGGGGAGCTGTTTTTT

J gene: TRBJ2-7
CDR3 length: 14
clone size: .
V gene: TRBV7-6
D gene: .
CDR3 protein: CASSPKQGTYEQYF
CDR3 DNA: TGTGCCAGCAGCCCGAAGCAGGGGACCTACGAGCAGTACTTC